Shown below are 19 T cell receptor beta chains from a single sample sequenced in a study of blood T cell repertoires in COVID-19. The method was immunoSEQ multiplex PCR; TCRdb's version includes in-frame clones alone and lacks a portion of them. This table has roughly 250,000 clones, approximately 85% appearing once. Sequencing was done on a sample of peripheral blood. Receptors originate from a human donor with COVID-19, enrolled during active disease. The donor label of this sample is uncertain.

The chain is built from TRBV4-1 and TRBJ1-1; 12 bases agree with TRBD1. The CDR3 has 18 amino acids. With V trimmed by 4 bases and J by 2 bases, 11 bases remained unmatched. The germline CDR1 and CDR2 sequences are MGHRA and YSYEKL. CDR3 protein: CASSLSGTGGASNTEAFF. For the CDR3, the DNA is TGCGCCAGCAGCCTTTCGGGGACAGGGGGCGCGTCTAACACTGAAGCTTTCTTT.

The chain recombines TRBV10-3 with TRBJ2-3, with 7 positions matching TRBD1. The V gene's germline CDR1 is ENHRY and CDR2 SYGVKD. V shed 7 bases, J shed 2 bases, and the junction held 6 bases outside the gene matches. This CDR3 is built from 14 residues. As DNA, the CDR3 is TGTGCCATCACCGGGACAGTTCTCACAGATACGCAGTATTTT. Translation gives CAITGTVLTDTQYF.

V gene TRBV3-1 (or the pseudogene TRBV3-2) combines with J gene TRBJ1-5, with no clear D. The CDR3 is made up of 15 amino acids. Between the trimmed V and J ends, which lost 0 bases and 0 bases, there was a span of 6 bases. The germline gives CDR1 LGHDT, CDR2 YNNKEL (reference sequence). The CDR3 bases are TGTGCCAGCAGCCAAGATTTCGGTAGCAATCAGCCCCAGCATTTT. It encodes CASSQDFGSNQPQHF.

The rearrangement joins TRBV28 to TRBJ1-2; TRBD1 might be the D (5 bases). The germline V and J ends were trimmed by 5 bases and 6 bases, with 16 bases remaining between them. Germline V gene lookup returns CDR1 MDHEN and CDR2 SYDVKM. This CDR3 comprises 14 residues. The CDR3 sequence is CASSPPARADGYTF. CDR3 nucleotide sequence: TGTGCCAGCAGTCCCCCGGCCAGGGCGGATGGCTACACCTTC.

The CDR3 DNA follows: TGTGCCAGCAGCCCAGGACTAGCGGGAGGCGAGCAGTACTTC. Residues: CASSPGLAGGEQYF. This chain uses TRBV7-2 with TRBJ2-7; 14 bases match TRBD2. CDR3 length equals 14 residues. The trim removed 5 bases at V and 6 bases at J, leaving 3 bases unmatched. CDR1 and CDR2 (germline): SGHTA, FQGNSA.

The chain employs TRBV27 and TRBJ1-4; 7 bases match TRBD1. V lost 5 bases and J lost 8; bases outside the gene matches: 5. The germline CDR1 and CDR2 sequences are MNHEY and SMNVEV (reference sequence). The CDR3 runs 13 residues. CDR3: CASSNRGGEKLFF. In DNA, the CDR3 is TGTGCCAGCAGTAACAGGGGTGGAGAAAAACTGTTTTTT.

This chain uses TRBV11-2 with TRBJ1-1; 7 nucleotides align to TRBD1. This CDR3 contains 14 residues. Per germline, CDR1 SGHAT and CDR2 FQNNGV. V lost 6 bases, J lost 7 bases, and 11 bases stayed unmatched. The CDR3 region has the DNA TGTGCCAGCAGTTTCAGACAGGGTAGGGGTGAAGCTTTCTTT. Protein product: CASSFRQGRGEAFF.

This clone was counted a few times. This chain uses TRBV9 with TRBJ1-1; no reliable D call. Trimming took off 2 bases at V and 3 bases at J, with 11 bases between the two ends. The CDR3 consists of 14 residues. Germline assignment: CDR1 SGDLS and CDR2 YYNGEE. The CDR3 is CASSVGGRDTEAFF. DNA of the CDR3: TGTGCCAGCAGCGTTGGAGGGAGAGACACTGAAGCTTTCTTT.

The chain couples TRBV7-2 to TRBJ1-5; D ambiguous. The germline V gene encodes CDR1 SGHTA and CDR2 FQGNSA. V dropped 0 bases and J dropped 5 bases, with 11 bases sitting between them. The CDR3 length is 15 residues. The CDR3 DNA is TGTGCCAGCAGCTTAGCTGCGGTGCGGGATCAGCCCCAGCATTTT. Translating it yields CASSLAAVRDQPQHF.

This sequence joins TRBV7-8 and TRBJ1-1, with D hard to call. The V gene's germline CDR1 is SGHVS and CDR2 FQNEAQ. The CDR3 totals 13 residues. The V and J ends lost 3 bases and 4 bases respectively, with 9 bases between them. CDR3 loop: CASSLGRTTEAFF. CDR3 nucleotide sequence: TGTGCCAGCAGCTTGGGCAGAACCACTGAAGCTTTCTTT.

The chain recombines TRBV7-6 with TRBJ1-2; 12 bases fit TRBD1. The CDR3 extends over 19 amino acids. Trimming took 1 base from V and 3 from J; bases not matched to a gene: 12. Germline lookup yields CDR1 SGHVS and CDR2 FNYEAQ. The CDR3 nucleotides read TGTGCCAGCAGCTTAGAAAGAAGGGGGACAGGGGGCGAGGACTATGGCTACACCTTC. This sequence encodes CASSLERRGTGGEDYGYTF.

The chain joins TRBV19 to TRBJ1-2; D not resolved. Germline loops: CDR1 LNHDA, CDR2 SQIVND (reference sequence). V was clipped by 2 bases and J by 0 bases, with 7 bases between them. CDR3 size: 14 residues. The CDR3 nucleotides read TGTGCCAGTAGTATAAGCAGCGCTAACTATGGCTACACCTTC. Translating gives CASSISSANYGYTF. The variable domain in full, with the rest retrieved from reference TRBV19 and TRBJ1-2, is DGGITQSPKYLFRKEGQNVTLSCEQNLNHDAMYWYRQDPGQGLRLIYYSQIVNDFQKGDIAEGYSVSREKKESFPLTVTSAQKNPTAFYLCASSISSANYGYTFGSGTRLTVV.

The genes are TRBV19 and TRBJ1-1, with 8 bases identical to TRBD1. V trimming: 6 bases; J trimming: 1 base; junction bases outside the gene matches: 4. The CDR3 loop spans 14 amino acids. Looked up from germline, CDR1 is LNHDA and CDR2 is SQIVND (reference sequence). CDR3 sequence reads: CASRQGVGNTEAFF. In nucleotides, the CDR3 is TGTGCCAGTAGACAGGGGGTGGGGAACACTGAAGCTTTCTTT. Combining the CDR3 with reference TRBV19 and TRBJ1-1 gives the whole variable domain DGGITQSPKYLFRKEGQNVTLSCEQNLNHDAMYWYRQDPGQGLRLIYYSQIVNDFQKGDIAEGYSVSREKKESFPLTVTSAQKNPTAFYLCASRQGVGNTEAFFGQGTRLTVV.

The chain combines TRBV5-8 with TRBJ2-1; TRBD2 agrees at 8 bases. Losses at the gene ends were 4 bases for V and 7 bases for J; bases not matched to a gene: 16. From germline, CDR1 is SGHTS and CDR2 YDEGEE. The CDR3 runs 17 residues. The CDR3 reads CASSGREGLRKGNEQFF. The CDR3 region has the DNA TGTGCCAGCAGCGGACGGGAGGGTCTGCGAAAAGGGAATGAGCAGTTCTTC.

This chain uses TRBV6-5 with TRBJ2-1; D is perhaps TRBD2 (6 bases). Germline CDR1 MNHEY, CDR2 SVGAGI. CDR3 length equals 15 residues. V was pared by 6 bases and J by 9 bases, with 21 bases between. CDR3 bases: TGTGCCAGCAGCCCCGGCGGTAGCGGTAGAGGTGAGCAGTTCTTC. It is translated as CASSPGGSGRGEQFF.

The chain couples TRBV28 to TRBJ1-2, with 7 bases fitting TRBD1. Germline CDR1 reads MDHEN; CDR2 reads SYDVKM. The V gene end was trimmed by 3 bases and the J gene end by 5 bases; junction bases not matched to a gene: 9. CDR3 length: 15 amino acids. CDR3: CASSFTGERVYGYTF. CDR3 bases: TGTGCCAGCAGTTTTACAGGGGAGAGGGTATATGGCTACACCTTC.

The chain recombines TRBV6-5 with TRBJ1-2; D not certain. Trimming shortened V by 11 bases and J by 4 bases, and 17 bases separated the two germline ends. Looked up from germline, CDR1 is MNHEY and CDR2 is SVGAGI. The CDR3 has 13 amino acids. The CDR3 sequence: CAVKEAWAYGYTF. CDR3 sequence (DNA): TGTGCCGTCAAGGAGGCCTGGGCCTATGGCTACACCTTC.

The V gene is TRBV5-1, the J gene TRBJ1-2; TRBD1 matches 8 bases. Germline V gene sequence: CDR1 SGHRS, CDR2 YFSETQ. The J segment lost 2 bases and the V segment lost 5 bases, leaving 11 bases of the junction unmatched. This CDR3 is built from 16 residues. CDR3 amino acids: CASRDTGTGANYGYTF. CDR3 bases: TGCGCCAGCAGGGATACCGGGACAGGCGCAAACTATGGCTACACCTTC.

In the case of this clone: This specimen includes other DNA sequences encoding the same CDR3. The J gene is TRBJ1-3, the V gene TRBV20-1; the D gene is possibly TRBD1 (5 bases). The V end lost 5 bases, the J end lost 4 bases, and 6 bases lay between the germline ends. The CDR3 totals 11 residues. The germline gives CDR1 DFQATT, CDR2 SNEGSKA (reference sequence). The CDR3 loop reads CSAGGGNTIYF. CDR3 DNA sequence: TGCAGTGCTGGGGGGGGAAACACCATATATTTT.